This entry concerns a single T cell receptor (beta chain). As yet, its antigen is unknown. Possible read error: a much larger clone is one base away. Researchers amplified the TCR beta CDR3 regions from RNA transcripts. Using the HTBI primer set, a first-round RT-PCR was run on the TCR CDR3. TCRdb itself ran the multiplex PCR reads through MiXCR, one entry per CDR3 protein. The table includes hundreds of thousands of distinct CDR3 sequences, 40% to 55% detected once. Hyperthyroidism in the patients, aged 18 to 65, was newly diagnosed and under 2 months in duration. Those patients with uncontrolled infection, other autoimmune disease, pregnancy or lactation were excluded. This entry belongs to a study of T cells in Graves' hyperthyroidism and ophthalmopathy. Points from the study as a whole: By a 13 V-J model, ophthalmopathy was set apart from stable hyperthyroidism. Most expanded thyroid clonotypes above 0.001 also appeared in blood.

This sequence was found in a young woman with Graves' hyperthyroidism. Sequenced sample: peripheral blood or thyroid tissue (not recorded which).

CDR3 amino acids: CSVLAGVTYEQYF. The DNA of the CDR3 is TGCAGCGTTTTGGCAGGTGTCACCTACGAGCAGTACTTC. The chain is built from TRBV29-1 and TRBJ2-7; D unresolved. The ends were cut back, 5 bases at V and 2 bases at J, with 13 bases in the middle. The germline V gene has CDR1 SQVTM and CDR2 ANQGSEA. This CDR3 spans 13 amino acids.